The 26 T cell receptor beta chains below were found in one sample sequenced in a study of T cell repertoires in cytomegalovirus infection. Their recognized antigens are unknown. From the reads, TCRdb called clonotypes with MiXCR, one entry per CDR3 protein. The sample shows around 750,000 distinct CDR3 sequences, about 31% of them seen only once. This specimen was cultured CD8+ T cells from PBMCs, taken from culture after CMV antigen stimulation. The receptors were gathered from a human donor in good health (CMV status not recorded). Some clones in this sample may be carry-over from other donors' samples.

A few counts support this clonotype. The CDR3 spells CASSPTRRNSPLHF. The DNA of the CDR3 is TGTGCCAGCAGCCCGACGAGGAGGAATTCACCCCTCCACTTT. The rearrangement uses TRBV7-9 and TRBJ1-6; D not certain. The germline V gene encodes CDR1 SEHNR and CDR2 FQNEAQ (reference sequence). CDR3 length: 14 residues. V shed 5 bases and J shed 7 bases, with 12 bases lying between them.

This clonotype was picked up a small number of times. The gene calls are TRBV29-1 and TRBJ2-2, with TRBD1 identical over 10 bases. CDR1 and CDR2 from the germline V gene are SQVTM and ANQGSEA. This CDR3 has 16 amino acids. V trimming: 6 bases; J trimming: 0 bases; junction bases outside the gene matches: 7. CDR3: CSVPDRGPANTGELFF. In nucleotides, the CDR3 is TGCAGCGTACCCGACAGGGGGCCGGCGAACACCGGGGAGCTGTTTTTT.

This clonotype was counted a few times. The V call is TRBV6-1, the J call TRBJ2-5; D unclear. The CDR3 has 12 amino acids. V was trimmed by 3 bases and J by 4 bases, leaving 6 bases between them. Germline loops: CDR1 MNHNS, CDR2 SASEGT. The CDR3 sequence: CASSEPGETQYF. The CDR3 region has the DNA TGTGCCAGCAGTGAGCCAGGAGAGACCCAGTACTTC.

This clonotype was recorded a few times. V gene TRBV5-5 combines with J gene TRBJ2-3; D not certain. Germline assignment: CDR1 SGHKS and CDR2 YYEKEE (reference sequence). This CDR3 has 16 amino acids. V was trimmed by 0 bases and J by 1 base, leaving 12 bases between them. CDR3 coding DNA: TGTGCCAGCAGCTTGGGGGTAGGCCCGGGCACAGATACGCAGTATTTT. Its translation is CASSLGVGPGTDTQYF.

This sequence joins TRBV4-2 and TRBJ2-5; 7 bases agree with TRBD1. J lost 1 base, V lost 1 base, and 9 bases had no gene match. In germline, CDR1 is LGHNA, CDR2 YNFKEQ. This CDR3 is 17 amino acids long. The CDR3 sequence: CASSQAPSGTVQETQYF. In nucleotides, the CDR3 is TGTGCCAGCAGCCAAGCCCCCTCCGGGACAGTCCAAGAGACCCAGTACTTC.

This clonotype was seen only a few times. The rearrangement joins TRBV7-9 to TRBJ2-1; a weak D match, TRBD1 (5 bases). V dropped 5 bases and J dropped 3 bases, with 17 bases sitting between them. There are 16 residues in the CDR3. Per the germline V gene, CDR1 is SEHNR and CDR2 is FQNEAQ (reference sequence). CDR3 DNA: TGTGCCAGCAGCCCTCCTACTGACAGTTACTACAATGAGCAGTTCTTC. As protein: CASSPPTDSYYNEQFF.

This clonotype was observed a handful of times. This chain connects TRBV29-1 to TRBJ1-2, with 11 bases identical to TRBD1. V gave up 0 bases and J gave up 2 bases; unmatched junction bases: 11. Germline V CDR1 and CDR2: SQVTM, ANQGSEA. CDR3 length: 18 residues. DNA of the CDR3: TGCAGCGTTGAAGAAGGGTTGGGGACAGGGGGTAGGAACTATGGCTACACCTTC. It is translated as CSVEEGLGTGGRNYGYTF.

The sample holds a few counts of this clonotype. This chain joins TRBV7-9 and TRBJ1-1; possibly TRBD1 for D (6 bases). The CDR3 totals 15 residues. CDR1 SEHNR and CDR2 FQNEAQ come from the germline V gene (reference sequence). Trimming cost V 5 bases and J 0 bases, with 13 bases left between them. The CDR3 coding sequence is TGTGCCAGCAGCCATCCAGGGGAAATGAACACTGAAGCTTTCTTT. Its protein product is CASSHPGEMNTEAFF.

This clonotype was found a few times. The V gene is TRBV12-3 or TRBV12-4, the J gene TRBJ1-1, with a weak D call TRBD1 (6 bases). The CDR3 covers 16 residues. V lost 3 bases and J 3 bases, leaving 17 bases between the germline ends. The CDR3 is CASSLGDLRGHTEAFF. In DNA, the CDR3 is TGTGCCAGCAGTTTGGGGGACCTCAGGGGTCACACTGAAGCTTTCTTT.

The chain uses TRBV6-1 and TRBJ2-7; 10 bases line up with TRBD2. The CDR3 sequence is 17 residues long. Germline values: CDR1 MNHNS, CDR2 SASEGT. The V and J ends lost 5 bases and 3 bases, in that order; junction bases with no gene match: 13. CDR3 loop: CASSYGLAGDTNYEQYF. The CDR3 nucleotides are TGTGCCAGCAGTTACGGGCTAGCGGGGGACACCAACTACGAGCAGTACTTC.

The CDR3 sequence: CSATGRAELREQYV. The CDR3 DNA reads TGCAGTGCTACAGGGAGGGCGGAGCTCAGGGAGCAGTACGTC. The chain carries TRBV20-1 and TRBJ2-7, with 7 nucleotides matching TRBD2. V was clipped by 4 bases and J by 7 bases; unmatched bases: 13. The germline gives CDR1 DFQATT, CDR2 SNEGSKA (reference sequence). The CDR3 spans 14 residues.

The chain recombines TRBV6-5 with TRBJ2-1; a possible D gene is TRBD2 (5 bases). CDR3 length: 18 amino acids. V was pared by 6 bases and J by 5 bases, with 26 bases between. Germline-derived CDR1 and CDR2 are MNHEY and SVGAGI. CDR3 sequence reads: CASSYHTGRMGRDNEQFF. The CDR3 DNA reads TGTGCCAGCAGCTACCATACGGGCCGAATGGGGAGAGACAATGAGCAGTTCTTC.

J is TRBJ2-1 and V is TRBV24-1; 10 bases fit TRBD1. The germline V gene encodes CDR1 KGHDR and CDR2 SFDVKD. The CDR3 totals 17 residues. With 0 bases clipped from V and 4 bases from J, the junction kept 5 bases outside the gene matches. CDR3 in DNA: TGTGCCACCAGTGATTTGCAGGGACAGGGGAAGTACAATGAGCAGTTCTTC. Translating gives CATSDLQGQGKYNEQFF.

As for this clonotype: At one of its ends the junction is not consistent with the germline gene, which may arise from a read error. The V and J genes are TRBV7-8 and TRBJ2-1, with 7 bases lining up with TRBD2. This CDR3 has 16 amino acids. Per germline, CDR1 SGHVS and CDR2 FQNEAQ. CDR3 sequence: CASSLWEGVGYNKQFF. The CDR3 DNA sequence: TGTGCCAGCAGCTTATGGGAGGGTGTTGGCTACAATAAGCAGTTCTTC.

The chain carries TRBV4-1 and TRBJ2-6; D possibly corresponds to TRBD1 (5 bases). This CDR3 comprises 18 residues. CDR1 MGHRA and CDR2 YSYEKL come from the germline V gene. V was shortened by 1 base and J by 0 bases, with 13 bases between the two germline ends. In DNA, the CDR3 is TGCGCCAGCAGCCAAGTGGCAGGGATAATCTCTGGGGCCAACGTCCTGACTTTC. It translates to CASSQVAGIISGANVLTF.

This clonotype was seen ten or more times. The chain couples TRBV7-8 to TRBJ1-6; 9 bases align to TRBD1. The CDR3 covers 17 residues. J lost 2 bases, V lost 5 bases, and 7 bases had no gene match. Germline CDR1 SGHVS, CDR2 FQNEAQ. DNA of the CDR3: TGTGCCAGCAGCCCAGAGACAGGGGGAACCTATAATTCACCCCTCCACTTT. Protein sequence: CASSPETGGTYNSPLHF. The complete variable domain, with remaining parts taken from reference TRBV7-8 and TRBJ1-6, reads GAGVSQSPRYKVAKRGQDVALRCDPISGHVSLFWYQQALGQGPEFLTYFQNEAQLDKSGLPSDRFFAERPEGSVSTLKIQRTQQEDSAVYLCASSPETGGTYNSPLHFGNGTRLTVT.

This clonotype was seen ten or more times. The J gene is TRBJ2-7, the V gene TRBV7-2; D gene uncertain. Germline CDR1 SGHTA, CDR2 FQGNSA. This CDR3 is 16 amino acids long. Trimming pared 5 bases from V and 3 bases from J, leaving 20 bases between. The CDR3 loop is CASSPPRTLPFYEQYV. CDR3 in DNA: TGTGCCAGCAGCCCCCCTAGGACGTTACCCTTCTACGAGCAGTACGTC.

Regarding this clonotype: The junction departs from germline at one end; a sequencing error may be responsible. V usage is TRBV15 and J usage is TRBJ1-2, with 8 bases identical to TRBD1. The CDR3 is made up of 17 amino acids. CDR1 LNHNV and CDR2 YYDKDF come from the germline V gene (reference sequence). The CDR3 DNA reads TGTGTCACCAGCCCTAGACAGGGGCCATATCTGGACGACGGCTACACCTTC. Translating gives CVTSPRQGPYLDDGYTF.

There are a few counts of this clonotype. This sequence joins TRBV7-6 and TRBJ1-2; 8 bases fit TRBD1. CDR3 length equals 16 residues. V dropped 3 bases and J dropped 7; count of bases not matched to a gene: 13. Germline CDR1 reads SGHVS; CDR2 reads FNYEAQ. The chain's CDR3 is CASSFWTGPRNGGYTF. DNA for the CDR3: TGTGCCAGCAGCTTTTGGACAGGGCCCCGGAACGGTGGCTACACCTTC.

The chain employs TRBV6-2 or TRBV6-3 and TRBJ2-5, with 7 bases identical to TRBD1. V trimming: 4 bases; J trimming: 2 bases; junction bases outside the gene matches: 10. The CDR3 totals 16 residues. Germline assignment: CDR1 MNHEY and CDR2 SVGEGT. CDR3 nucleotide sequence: TGTGCCAGCAGTTGGGGACAGAGCCTGTTTCAAGAGACCCAGTACTTC. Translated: CASSWGQSLFQETQYF.

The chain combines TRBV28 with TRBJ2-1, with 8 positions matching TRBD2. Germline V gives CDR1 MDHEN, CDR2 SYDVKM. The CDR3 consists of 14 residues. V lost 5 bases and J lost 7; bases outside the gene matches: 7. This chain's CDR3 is CASSDAGGTNEQFF. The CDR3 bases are TGTGCCAGCAGTGACGCGGGGGGCACTAATGAGCAGTTCTTC. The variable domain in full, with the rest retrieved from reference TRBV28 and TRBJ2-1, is DVKVTQSSRYLVKRTGEKVFLECVQDMDHENMFWYRQDPGLGLRLIYFSYDVKMKEKGDIPEGYSVSREKKERFSLILESASTNQTSMYLCASSDAGGTNEQFFGPGTRLTVL.

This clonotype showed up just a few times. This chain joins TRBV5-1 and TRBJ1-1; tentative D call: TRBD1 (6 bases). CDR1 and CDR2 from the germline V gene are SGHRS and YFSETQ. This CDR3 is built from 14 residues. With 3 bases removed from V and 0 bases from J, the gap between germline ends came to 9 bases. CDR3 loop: CASSWTEMNTEAFF. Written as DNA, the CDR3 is TGCGCCAGCAGCTGGACAGAGATGAACACTGAAGCTTTCTTT.

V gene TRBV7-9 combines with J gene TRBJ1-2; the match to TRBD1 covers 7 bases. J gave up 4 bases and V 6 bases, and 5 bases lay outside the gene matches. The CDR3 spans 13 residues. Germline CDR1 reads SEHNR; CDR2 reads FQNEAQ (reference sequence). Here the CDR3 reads CASRDRASYGYTF. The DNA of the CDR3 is TGTGCCAGCAGAGACAGGGCGAGCTATGGCTACACCTTC.

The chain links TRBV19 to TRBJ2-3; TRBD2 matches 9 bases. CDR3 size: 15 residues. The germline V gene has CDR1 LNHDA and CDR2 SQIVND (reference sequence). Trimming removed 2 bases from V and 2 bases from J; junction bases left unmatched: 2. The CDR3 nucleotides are TGTGCCAGTAGTATACTAGCGGGGATCACAGATACGCAGTATTTT. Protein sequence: CASSILAGITDTQYF.

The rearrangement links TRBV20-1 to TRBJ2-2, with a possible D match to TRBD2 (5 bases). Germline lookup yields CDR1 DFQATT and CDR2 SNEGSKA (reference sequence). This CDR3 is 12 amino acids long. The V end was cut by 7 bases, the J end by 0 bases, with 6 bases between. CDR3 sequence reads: CSVDSNTGELFF. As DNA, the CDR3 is TGCAGTGTGGACTCGAACACCGGGGAGCTGTTTTTT.

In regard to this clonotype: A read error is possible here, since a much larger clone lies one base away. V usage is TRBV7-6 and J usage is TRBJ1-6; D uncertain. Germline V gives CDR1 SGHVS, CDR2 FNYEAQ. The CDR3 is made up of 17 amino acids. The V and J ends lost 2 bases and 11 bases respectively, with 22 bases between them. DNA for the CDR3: TGTGCCAGCAGCTTAATCGGCACCGGGCCCCCCAATACACCCCTCCACTTT. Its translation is CASSLIGTGPPNTPLHF.